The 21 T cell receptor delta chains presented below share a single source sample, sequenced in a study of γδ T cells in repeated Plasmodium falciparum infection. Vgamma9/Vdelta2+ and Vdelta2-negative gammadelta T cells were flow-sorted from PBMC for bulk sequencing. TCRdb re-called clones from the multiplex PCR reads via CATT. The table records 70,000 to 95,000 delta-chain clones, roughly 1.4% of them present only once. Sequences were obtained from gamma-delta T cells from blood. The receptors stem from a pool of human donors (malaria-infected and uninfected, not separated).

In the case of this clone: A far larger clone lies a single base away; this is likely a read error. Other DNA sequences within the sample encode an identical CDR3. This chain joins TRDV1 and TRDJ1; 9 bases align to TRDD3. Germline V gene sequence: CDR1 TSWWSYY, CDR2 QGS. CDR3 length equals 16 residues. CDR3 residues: CALGEPLGTGGDKLIF. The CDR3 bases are TGTGCCCTTGGGGAACCGCTAGGGACTGGGGGAGATAAACTCATCTTT.

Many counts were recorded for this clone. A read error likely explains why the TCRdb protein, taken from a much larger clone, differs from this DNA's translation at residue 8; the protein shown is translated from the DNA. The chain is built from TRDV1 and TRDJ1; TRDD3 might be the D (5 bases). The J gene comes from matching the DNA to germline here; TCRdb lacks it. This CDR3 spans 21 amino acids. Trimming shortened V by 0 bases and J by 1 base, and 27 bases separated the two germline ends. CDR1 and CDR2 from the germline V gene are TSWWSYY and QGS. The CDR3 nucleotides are TGTGCTCTTGGGGAACTAGTTCCAATTGACCCTCGGGGGGGTGCCACCGATAAACTCATCTTT. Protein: CALGELVPIDPRGGATDKLIF.

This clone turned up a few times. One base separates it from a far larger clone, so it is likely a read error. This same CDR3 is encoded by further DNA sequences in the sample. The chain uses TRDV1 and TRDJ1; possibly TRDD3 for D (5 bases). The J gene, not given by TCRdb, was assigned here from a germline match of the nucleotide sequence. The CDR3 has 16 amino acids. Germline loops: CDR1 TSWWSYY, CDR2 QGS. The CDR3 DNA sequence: TGCGCTCTTGGGGAACTGCTGATTTCCCAAGCGGGGAAACTCATCTTT. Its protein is CALGELLISQAGKLIF.

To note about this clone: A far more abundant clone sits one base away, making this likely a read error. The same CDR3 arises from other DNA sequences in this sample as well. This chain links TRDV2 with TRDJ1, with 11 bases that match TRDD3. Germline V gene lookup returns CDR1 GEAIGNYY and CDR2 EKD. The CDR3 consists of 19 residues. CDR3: CACDTVTGGYGAPTDKLIF. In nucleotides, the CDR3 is TGTGCCTGTGACACCGTTACTGGGGGATATGGGGCCCCCACCGATAAGCTCATCTTT.

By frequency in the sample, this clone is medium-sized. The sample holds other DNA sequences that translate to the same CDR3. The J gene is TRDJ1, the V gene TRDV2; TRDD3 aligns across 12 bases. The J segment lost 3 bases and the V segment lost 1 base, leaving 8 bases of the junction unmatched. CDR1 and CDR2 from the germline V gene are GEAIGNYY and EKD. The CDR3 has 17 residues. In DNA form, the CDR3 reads TGTGCCTGTGACACGGGTACTGGGGGATACAGGGCCGATAAACTCATCTTT. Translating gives CACDTGTGGYRADKLIF.

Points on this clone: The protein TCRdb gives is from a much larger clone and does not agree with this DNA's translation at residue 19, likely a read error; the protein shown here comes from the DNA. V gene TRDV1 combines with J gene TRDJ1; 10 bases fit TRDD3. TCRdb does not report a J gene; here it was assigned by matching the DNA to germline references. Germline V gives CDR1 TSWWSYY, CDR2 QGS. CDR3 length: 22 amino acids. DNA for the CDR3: TGTGCTCTTGGGGAACGGCCTTTAAAGGCGTGGTACTGGGGGATGCGAACCGATGAACTCATCTTT. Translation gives CALGERPLKAWYWGMRTDELIF.

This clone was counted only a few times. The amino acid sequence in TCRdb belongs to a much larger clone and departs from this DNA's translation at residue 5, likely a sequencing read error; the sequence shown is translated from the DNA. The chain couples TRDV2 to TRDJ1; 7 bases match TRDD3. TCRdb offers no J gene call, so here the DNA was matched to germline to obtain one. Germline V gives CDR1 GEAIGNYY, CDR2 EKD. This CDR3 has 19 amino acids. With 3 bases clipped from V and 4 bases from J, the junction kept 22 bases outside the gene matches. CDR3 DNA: TGTGCCTGTGACCCCCTACTGGGGCCCCAGATGGGGTACGACGATAAACTCATCTTT. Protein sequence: CACDPLLGPQMGYDDKLIF.

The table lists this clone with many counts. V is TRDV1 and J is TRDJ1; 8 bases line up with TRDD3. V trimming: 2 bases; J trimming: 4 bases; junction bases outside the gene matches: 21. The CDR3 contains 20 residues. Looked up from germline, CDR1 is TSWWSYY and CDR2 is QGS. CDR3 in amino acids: CALGEKDLNWGPPDSDKLIF. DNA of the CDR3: TGTGCTCTTGGGGAAAAGGACCTCAACTGGGGGCCCCCCGATAGCGATAAACTCATCTTT.

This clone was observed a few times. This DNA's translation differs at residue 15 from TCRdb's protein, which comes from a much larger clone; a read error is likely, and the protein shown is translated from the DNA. The CDR3 sequence: CACDRTGPSWDTRQVFF. In DNA form, the CDR3 reads TGTGCCTGTGACCGTACTGGGCCTTCCTGGGACACCCGACAGGTGTTTTTC. Here the V gene is TRDV2, but the J gene went uncalled; the table's D call, TRDD3, was not checked against the DNA. Germline CDR1 GEAIGNYY, CDR2 EKD. The CDR3 runs to 17 residues.

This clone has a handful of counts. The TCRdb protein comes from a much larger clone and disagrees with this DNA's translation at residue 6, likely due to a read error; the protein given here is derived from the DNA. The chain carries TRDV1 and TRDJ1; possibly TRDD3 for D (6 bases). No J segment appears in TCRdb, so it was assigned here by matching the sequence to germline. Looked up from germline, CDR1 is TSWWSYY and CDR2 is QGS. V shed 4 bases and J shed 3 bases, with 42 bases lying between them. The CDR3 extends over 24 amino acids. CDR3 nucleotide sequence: TGTGCTCTTGGGGGCCAAGCCCAGGGCTACAACCTCGTACTGGGTCTCCCCTTCGCCGATAAACTCATCTTT. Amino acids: CALGGQAQGYNLVLGLPFADKLIF.

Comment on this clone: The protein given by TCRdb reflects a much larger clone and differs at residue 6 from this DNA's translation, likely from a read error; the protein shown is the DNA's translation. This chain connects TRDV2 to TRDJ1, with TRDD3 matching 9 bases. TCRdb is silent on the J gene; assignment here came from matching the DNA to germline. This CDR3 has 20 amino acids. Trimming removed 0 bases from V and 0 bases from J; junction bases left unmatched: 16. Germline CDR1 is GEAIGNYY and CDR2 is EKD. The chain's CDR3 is CACDTALGLGEGRYTDKLIF. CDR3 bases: TGTGCCTGTGACACCGCTTTAGGACTGGGGGAAGGTCGGTACACCGATAAACTCATCTTT.

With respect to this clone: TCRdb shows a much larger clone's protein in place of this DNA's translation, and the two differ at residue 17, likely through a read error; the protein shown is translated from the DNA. The CDR3 nucleotides read TGTGCCTGTGACACCGTACTCCTAGCGGGGGATACGGGCACCGATAAACCCATCTTT. Residues: CACDTVLLAGDTGTDKPIF. The J segment was not called; the V segment is TRDV2; the D segment call TRDD3 is taken from the table without a DNA check. Germline V gene sequence: CDR1 GEAIGNYY, CDR2 EKD. This CDR3 is 19 amino acids long.

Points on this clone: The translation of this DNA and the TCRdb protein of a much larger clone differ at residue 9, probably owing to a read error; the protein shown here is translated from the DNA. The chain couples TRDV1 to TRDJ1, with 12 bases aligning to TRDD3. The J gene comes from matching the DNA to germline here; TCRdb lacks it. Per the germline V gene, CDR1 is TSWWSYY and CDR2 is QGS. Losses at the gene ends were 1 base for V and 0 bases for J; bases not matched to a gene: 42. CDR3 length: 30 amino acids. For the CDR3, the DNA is TGTGCTCTTGGGGAACCTTCGAGCGATGCTATGTACTGGGGGATACCCCCTCGGTCGTTTCTTAGTGAGTACACCGATAAACTCATCTTT. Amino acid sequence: CALGEPSSDAMYWGIPPRSFLSEYTDKLIF.

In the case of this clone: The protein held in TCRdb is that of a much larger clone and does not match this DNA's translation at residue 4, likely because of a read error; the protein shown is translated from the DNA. The CDR3 reads CALEELSLPTAWGTSLLRYTDKLIF. The CDR3 nucleotides are TGTGCTCTTGAGGAACTATCCCTCCCTACGGCCTGGGGGACCTCTTTGCTCCGGTACACCGATAAACTCATCTTT. The chain combines TRDV1 with TRDJ1, with 8 nucleotides matching TRDD3. The J gene, missing from TCRdb, was assigned here through DNA to germline matching. CDR1 and CDR2 from the germline V gene are TSWWSYY and QGS. The CDR3 covers 25 residues.

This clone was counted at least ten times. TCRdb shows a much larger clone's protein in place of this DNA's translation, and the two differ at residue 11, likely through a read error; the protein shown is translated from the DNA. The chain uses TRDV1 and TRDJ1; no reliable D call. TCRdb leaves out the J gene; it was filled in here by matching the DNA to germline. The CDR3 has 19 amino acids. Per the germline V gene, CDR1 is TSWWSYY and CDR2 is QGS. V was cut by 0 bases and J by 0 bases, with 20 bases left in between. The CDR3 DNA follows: TGTGCTCTTGGGGAACTATGGCTACAGGGAATGGGTTACACCGATAAACTCATCTTT. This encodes CALGELWLQGMGYTDKLIF.

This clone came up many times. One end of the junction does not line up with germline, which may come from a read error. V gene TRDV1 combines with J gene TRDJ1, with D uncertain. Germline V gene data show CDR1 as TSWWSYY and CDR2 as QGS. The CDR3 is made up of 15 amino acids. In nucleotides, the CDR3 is TGTGCTCTTGGGGCCCCTTTTCGGGCTACGTTTAAACTCACCTTT. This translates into CALGAPFRATFKLTF.

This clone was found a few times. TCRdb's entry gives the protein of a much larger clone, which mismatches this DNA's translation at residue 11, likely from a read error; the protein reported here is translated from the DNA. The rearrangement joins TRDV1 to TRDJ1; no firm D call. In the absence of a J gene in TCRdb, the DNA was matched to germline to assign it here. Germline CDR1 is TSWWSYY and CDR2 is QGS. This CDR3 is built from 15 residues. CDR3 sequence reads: CALGELCPYTGKLIF. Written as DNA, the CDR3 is TGTGCTCTTGGGGAACTCTGTCCGTACACCGGTAAACTCATCTTT.

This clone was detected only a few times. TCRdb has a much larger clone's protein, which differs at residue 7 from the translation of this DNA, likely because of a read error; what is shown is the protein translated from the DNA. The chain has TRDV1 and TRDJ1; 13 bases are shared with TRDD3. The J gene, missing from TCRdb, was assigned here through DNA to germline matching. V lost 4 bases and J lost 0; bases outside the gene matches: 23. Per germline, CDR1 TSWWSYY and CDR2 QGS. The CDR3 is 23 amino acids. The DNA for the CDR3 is TGTGCTCTTGGGGCACCTGCAGGGCGTAAGATACTGGGGGATACGGGGTACACCGATAAACTCATCTTT. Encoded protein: CALGAPAGRKILGDTGYTDKLIF.

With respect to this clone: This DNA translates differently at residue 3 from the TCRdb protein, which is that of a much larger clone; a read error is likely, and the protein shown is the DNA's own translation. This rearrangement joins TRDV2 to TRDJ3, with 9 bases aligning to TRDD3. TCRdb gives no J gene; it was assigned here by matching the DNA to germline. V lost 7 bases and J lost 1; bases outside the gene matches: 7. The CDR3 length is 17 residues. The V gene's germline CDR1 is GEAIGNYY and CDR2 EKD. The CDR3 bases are TGTGCCTGGGACTCTACTGGGGGATCCTGGGACACCCGACAGATGTTTTTC. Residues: CAWDSTGGSWDTRQMFF.

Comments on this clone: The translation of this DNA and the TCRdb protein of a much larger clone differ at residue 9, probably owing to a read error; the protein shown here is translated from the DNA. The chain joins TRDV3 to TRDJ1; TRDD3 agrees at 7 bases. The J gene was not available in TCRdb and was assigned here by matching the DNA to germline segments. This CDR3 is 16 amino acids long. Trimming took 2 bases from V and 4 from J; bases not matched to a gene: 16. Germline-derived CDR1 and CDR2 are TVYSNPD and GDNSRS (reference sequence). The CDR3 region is CAFGRSPRWIRDKLIF. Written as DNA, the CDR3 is TGTGCCTTTGGTCGATCTCCACGGTGGATACGCGATAAACTCATCTTT.

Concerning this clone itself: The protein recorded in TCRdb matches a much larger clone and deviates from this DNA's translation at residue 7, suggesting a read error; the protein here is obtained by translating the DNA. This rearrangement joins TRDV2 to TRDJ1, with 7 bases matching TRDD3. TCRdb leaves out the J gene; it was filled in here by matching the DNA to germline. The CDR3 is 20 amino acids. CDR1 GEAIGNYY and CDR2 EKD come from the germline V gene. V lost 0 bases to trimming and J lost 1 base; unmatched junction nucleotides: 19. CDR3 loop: CACDTVEYGGGTPLTDKLIF. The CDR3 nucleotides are TGTGCCTGTGACACCGTCGAGTATGGTGGGGGAACGCCCCTCACCGATAAACTCATCTTT.